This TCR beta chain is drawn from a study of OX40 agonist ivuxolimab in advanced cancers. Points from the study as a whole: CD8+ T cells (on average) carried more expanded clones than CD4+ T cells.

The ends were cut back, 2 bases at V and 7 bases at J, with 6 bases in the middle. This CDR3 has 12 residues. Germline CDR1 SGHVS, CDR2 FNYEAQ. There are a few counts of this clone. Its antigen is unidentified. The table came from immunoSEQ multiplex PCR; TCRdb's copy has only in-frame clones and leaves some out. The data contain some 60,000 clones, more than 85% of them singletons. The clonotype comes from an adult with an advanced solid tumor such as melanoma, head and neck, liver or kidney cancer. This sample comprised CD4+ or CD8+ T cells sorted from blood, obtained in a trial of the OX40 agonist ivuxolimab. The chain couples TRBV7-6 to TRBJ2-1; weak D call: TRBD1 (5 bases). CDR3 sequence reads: CASSLKGNEQFF. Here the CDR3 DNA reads TGTGCCAGCAGCTTAAAGGGGAATGAGCAGTTCTTC.